Sequencing of this T cell receptor (beta chain) was carried out in a study of post-analysis software for immune sequencing data (dated by TCRdb to the mid-2010s). About the study as a whole: Relapsing-remitting, secondary progressive and progressive-relapsing multiple sclerosis were recorded as disease courses, and subtype annotation was lacking for some patients. Patient repertoires were compared against roughly 12 previously published healthy control repertoires from donors aged roughly 6 to 28 years. A subset of samples was prepared in parallel using single-end sample barcoding, then pooled and co-amplified after Illumina adapter ligation.

The library was made by PCR. Data came from an Illumina HiSeq 2500. To reduce PCR and sequencing biases, unique molecular identifiers were built into the TCR beta cDNA libraries. Every 1 to 10 million input T cells yielded about 500,000 cDNA molecules, meaning each molecule approximated one T cell. The patient libraries were prepared and sequenced using the same protocol as the earlier healthy control dataset. Within a given batch, samples were prepared together, multiplexed and sequenced on the same HiSeq lane. In the source study's methods: MIGEC was used to process the raw barcoded reads, and molecular identifier groups with only a single read were discarded before consensus assembly and CDR3 extraction. VDJtools was used for post-analysis of the clonotype tables, with diversity normalized by down-sampling every dataset to the smallest sample size. To correct batch-related cross-sample contamination, repertoire overlap clustering matched CDR3 amino acid sequences but not nucleotide sequences. The public reads were run again by TCRdb, first through fastp at Q25 and then through MiXCR, and only productive beta chains were kept. Under each unique CDR3 protein, matching rows form one entry showing the most common genes and DNA. The V and J calls shown here were made by TCRdb, not taken from the authors' results. The sample contains approximately 730,000 distinct CDR3 sequences, 46% of them found a single time. 4.9% of the sample is in the top ten clones.

Study-wide findings and limitations: Direct clustering with F measure revealed strong co-clustering of samples prepared in the same batch, which led to a batch-effect correction. Multiple sclerosis patients had significantly lower normalized Chao1 diversity than controls, a result that suggests substantial peripheral T-cell clonal expansion. The multiple sclerosis patient group was slightly younger than the control group.

This clonotype is a singleton in its sample. The antigen this receptor binds is unknown. Within one base of it there is no much larger clone, and no base qualities were kept. To demonstrate the VDJtools post-analysis software, the study profiled TCR beta repertoires from the peripheral blood of about a dozen young patients with multiple sclerosis. The patients with multiple sclerosis were children and adolescents between about 6 and 16 years of age. Sequences were obtained from blood. The TCR comes from a girl under 18 with multiple sclerosis.

The nucleotide sequence is given as TGTGCCAGCAGCTACCCAGAGGATAATAACTATGGCTACACCTTC. Its translation reads: CASSYPEDNNYGYTF. The sequence joins TRBV21-1 to TRBJ1-2. TRBV21-1 is assigned pseudogene status. The CDR3 goes from the cysteine to the phenylalanine over 15 residues. CDR3 DNA is the only sequence kept; it has 45 bases, read in frame from the first base.